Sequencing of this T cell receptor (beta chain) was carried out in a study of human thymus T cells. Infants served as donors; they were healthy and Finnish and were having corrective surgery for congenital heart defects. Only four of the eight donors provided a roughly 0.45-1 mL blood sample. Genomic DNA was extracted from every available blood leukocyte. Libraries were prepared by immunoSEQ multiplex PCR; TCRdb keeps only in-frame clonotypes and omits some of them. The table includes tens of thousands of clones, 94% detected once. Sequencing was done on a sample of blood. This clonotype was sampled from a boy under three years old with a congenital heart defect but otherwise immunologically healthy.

CDR3 sequence reads: CASSLWEGGTDTQYF. The CDR3 DNA reads TGTGCCAGCAGTTTATGGGAGGGGGGCACAGATACGCAGTATTTT. The chain links TRBV28 to TRBJ2-3; D assignment may be TRBD1 or TRBD2 (6 bases each). The CDR3 is 15 amino acids. Trimming shortened V by 0 bases and J by 1 base, and 8 bases separated the two germline ends. Germline V CDR1 and CDR2: MDHEN, SYDVKM.